This passage covers 6 T cell receptor beta chains from one sample sequenced in a study of T cell responses to AZD1222 COVID-19 vaccine. Only in-frame clones appear in the TCRdb table, and some are missing; sequencing was by immunoSEQ multiplex PCR. The table lists 150,000 to 200,000 clones, 88% of them singletons. The sequenced sample was peripheral blood, obtained on day 0 of AZD1222 vaccination. The receptors were gathered from an adult in good health.

The chain couples TRBV5-6 to TRBJ1-1, with 8 bases matching TRBD1. Germline CDR1 and CDR2: SGHDT and YYEEEE. The junction had 7 bases not matched to a gene; V was cut back by 3 bases and J by 12 bases. CDR3 length equals 12 residues. CDR3 nucleotide sequence: TGTGCCAGCAGCTGGAGACAGGGGTGGACTTTCTTT. Its translation: CASSWRQGWTFF.

V is TRBV28 and J is TRBJ1-6; D is unresolved. The germline V and J ends were trimmed by 2 bases and 7 bases, with 15 bases remaining between them. Per germline, CDR1 MDHEN and CDR2 SYDVKM. The CDR3 is 16 amino acids. Here the CDR3 reads CASSLSSGQLNSPLHF. In DNA, the CDR3 is TGTGCCAGCAGTTTAAGCTCCGGGCAGCTAAATTCACCCCTCCACTTT.

This clone was counted a few times. The chain couples TRBV18 to TRBJ1-5; D not resolved. CDR3 length equals 13 residues. Trimming took 3 bases from V and 2 from J, leaving 5 bases between them. Germline CDR1 KGHSH, CDR2 LQKENI. The CDR3 DNA reads as TGTGCCAGCTCACCCCCTGGCAATCAGCCCCAGCATTTT. This translates into CASSPPGNQPQHF.

For the CDR3, the DNA is TGTGCCAGCAGCCCGGGACAGGGCCGCGAGCAGTACTTC. The encoded protein is CASSPGQGREQYF. The genes are TRBV7-6 and TRBJ2-7, with 9 bases that match TRBD1. Unmatched junction bases numbered 5, after V lost 5 bases and J lost 6 bases. The CDR3 consists of 13 residues. Looked up from germline, CDR1 is SGHVS and CDR2 is FNYEAQ. Combining the CDR3 with reference TRBV7-6 and TRBJ2-7 gives the whole variable domain GAGVSQSPRYKVTKRGQDVALRCDPISGHVSLYWYRQALGQGPEFLTYFNYEAQQDKSGLPNDRFSAERPEGSISTLTIQRTEQRDSAMYRCASSPGQGREQYFGPGTRLTVT.

The chain couples TRBV6-5 to TRBJ2-3; 8 nucleotides agree with TRBD1. Germline V gene lookup returns CDR1 MNHEY and CDR2 SVGAGI. The V gene end was trimmed by 2 bases and the J gene end by 2 bases; junction bases not matched to a gene: 3. The CDR3 contains 15 residues. This chain's CDR3 is CASSYGQGVTDTQYF. The CDR3 DNA follows: TGTGCCAGCAGTTACGGACAGGGAGTCACAGATACGCAGTATTTT.

This clone has only one observation. V is TRBV7-9 and J is TRBJ2-1; D call uncertain. Per germline, CDR1 SEHNR and CDR2 FQNEAQ (reference sequence). Trimming left V 1 base short and J 6 bases short, with 16 bases between. The CDR3 has 16 residues. The CDR3 bases are TGTGCCAGCAGCTTAGGATTGGGCGTAAGAATCAATGAGCAGTTCTTC. Protein sequence: CASSLGLGVRINEQFF.